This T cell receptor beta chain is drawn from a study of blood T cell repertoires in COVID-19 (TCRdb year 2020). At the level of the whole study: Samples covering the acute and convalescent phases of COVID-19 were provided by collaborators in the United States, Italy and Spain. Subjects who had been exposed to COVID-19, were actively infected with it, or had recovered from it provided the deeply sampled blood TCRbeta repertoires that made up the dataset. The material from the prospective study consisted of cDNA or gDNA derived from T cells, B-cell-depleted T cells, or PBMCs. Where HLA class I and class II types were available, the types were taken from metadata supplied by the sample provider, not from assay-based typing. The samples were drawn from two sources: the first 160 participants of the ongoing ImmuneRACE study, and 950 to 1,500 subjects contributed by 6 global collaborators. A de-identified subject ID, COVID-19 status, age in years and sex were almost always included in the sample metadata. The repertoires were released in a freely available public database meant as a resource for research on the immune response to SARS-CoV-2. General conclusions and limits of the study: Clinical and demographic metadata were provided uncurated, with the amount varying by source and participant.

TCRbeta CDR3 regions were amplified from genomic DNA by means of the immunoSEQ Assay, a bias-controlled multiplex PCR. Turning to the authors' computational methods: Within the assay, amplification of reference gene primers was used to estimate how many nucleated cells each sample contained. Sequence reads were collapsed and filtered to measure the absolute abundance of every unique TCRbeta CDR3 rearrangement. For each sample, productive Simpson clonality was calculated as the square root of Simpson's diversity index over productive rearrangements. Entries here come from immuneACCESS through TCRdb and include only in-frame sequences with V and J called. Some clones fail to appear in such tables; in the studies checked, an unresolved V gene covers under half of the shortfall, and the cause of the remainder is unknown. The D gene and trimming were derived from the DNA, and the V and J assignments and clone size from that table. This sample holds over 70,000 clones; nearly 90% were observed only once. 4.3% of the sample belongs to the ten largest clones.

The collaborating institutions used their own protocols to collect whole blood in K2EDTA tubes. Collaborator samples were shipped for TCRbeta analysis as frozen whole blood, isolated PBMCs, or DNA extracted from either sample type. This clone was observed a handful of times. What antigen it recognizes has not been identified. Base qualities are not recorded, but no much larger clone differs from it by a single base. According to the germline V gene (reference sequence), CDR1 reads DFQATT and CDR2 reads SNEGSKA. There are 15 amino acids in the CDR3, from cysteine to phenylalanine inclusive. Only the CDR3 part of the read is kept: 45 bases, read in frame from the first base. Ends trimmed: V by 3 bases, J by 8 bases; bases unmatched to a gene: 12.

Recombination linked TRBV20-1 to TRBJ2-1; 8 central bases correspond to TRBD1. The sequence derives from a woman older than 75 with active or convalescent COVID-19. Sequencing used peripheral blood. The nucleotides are TGCAGTGCTAGTATTCTGGGACAGGTCCGGGATGAGCAGTTCTTC. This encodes CSASILGQVRDEQFF.